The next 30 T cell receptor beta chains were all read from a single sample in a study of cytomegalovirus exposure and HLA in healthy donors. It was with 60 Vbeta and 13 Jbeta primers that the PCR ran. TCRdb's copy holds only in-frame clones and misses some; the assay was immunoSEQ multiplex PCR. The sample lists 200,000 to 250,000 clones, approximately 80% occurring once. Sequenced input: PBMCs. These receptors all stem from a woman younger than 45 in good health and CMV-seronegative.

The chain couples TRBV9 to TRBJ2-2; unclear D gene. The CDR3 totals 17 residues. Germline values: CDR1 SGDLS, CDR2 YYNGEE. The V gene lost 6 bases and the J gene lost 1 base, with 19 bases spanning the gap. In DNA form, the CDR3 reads TGTGCCAGCACCCGTAGAGGTCTAATGATGAACACCGGGGAGCTGTTTTTT. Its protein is CASTRRGLMMNTGELFF. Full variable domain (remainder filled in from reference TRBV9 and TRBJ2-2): DSGVTQTPKHLITATGQRVTLRCSPRSGDLSVYWYQQSLDQGLQFLIQYYNGEERAKGNILERFSAQQFPDLHSELNLSSLELGDSALYFCASTRRGLMMNTGELFFGEGSRLTVL.

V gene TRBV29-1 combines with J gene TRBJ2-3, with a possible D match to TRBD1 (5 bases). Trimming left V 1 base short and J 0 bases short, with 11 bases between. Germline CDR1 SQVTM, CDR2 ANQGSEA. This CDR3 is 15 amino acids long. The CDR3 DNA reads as TGCAGCGTTGAAGGCACTGGGGCCAGCACAGATACGCAGTATTTT. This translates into CSVEGTGASTDTQYF.

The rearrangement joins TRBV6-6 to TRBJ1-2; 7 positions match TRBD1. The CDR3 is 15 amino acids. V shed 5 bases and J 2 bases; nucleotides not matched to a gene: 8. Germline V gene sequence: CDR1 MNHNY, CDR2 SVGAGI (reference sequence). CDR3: CASSNPDRENYGYTF. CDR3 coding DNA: TGTGCCAGCAGTAATCCCGACAGGGAAAACTATGGCTACACCTTC.

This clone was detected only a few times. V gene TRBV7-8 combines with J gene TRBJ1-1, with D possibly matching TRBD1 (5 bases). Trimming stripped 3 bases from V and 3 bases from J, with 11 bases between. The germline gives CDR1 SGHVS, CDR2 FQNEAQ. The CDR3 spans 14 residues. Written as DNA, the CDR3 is TGTGCCAGCAGCTTCCTCGGGGGGGACACTGAAGCTTTCTTT. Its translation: CASSFLGGDTEAFF.

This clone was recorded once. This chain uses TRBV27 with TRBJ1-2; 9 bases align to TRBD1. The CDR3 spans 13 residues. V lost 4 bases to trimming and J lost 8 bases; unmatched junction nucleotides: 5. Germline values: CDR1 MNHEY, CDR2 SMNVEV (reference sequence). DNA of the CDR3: TGTGCCAGCAGTTCGGGACAGGGAGTAGGCTACACCTTC. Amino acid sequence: CASSSGQGVGYTF.

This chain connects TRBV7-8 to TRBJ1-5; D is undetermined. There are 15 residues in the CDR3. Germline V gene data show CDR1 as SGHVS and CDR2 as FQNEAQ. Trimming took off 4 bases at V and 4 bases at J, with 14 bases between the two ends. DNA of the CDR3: TGTGCCAGCAGCTACGGACTGCTCAGGAATCAGCCCCAGCATTTT. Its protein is CASSYGLLRNQPQHF. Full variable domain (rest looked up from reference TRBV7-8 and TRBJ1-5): GAGVSQSPRYKVAKRGQDVALRCDPISGHVSLFWYQQALGQGPEFLTYFQNEAQLDKSGLPSDRFFAERPEGSVSTLKIQRTQQEDSAVYLCASSYGLLRNQPQHFGDGTRLSIL.

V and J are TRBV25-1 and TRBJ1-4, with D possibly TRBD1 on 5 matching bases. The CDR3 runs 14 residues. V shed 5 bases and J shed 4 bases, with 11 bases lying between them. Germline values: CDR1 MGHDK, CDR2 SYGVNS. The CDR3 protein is CASSRRDSNEKLFF. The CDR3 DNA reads TGTGCCAGCAGTAGGCGAGACAGTAATGAAAAACTGTTTTTT.

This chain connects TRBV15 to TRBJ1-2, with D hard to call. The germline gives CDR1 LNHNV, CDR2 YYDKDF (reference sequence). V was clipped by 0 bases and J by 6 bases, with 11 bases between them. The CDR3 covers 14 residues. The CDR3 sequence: CATSRDSGLHGYTF. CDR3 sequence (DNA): TGTGCCACCAGCAGAGATAGCGGTCTCCATGGCTACACCTTC.

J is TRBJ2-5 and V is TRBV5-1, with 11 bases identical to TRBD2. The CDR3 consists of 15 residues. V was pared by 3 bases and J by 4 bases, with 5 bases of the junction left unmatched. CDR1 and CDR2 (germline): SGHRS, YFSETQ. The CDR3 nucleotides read TGCGCCAGCAGCTATTACACTAGCGGGGGAGAGACCCAGTACTTC. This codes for CASSYYTSGGETQYF.

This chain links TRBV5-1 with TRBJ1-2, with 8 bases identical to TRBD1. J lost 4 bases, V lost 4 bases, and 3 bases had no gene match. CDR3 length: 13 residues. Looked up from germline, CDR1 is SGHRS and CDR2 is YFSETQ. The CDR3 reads CASSNRGSYGYTF. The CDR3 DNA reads TGCGCCAGCAGCAACAGGGGGAGCTATGGCTACACCTTC.

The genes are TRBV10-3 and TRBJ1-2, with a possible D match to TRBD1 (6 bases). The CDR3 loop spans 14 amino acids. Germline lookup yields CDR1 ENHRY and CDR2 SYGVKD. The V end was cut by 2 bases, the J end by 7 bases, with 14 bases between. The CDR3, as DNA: TGTGCCATCAGTGAGGACCGGGGGGCGAGTGGCTACACCTTC. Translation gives CAISEDRGASGYTF.

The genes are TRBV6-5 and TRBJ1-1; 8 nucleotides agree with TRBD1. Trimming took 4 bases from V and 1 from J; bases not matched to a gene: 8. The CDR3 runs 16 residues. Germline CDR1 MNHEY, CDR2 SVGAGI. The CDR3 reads CASSSYPDRANTEAFF. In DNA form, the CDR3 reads TGTGCCAGCAGTTCCTACCCGGACAGGGCGAACACTGAAGCTTTCTTT.

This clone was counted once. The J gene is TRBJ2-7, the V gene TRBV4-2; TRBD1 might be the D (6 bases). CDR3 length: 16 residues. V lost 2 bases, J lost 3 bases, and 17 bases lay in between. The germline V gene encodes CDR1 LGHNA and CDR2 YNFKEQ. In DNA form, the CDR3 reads TGTGCCAGCAGCCAAAACCAGGACAAAGGGGGCTACGAGCAGTACTTC. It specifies CASSQNQDKGGYEQYF.

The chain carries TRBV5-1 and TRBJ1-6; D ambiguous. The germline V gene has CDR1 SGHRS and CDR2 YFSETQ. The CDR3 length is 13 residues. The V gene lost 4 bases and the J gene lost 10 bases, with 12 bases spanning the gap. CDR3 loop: CASSQSLGSPLHF. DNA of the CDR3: TGCGCCAGCAGCCAGTCTTTGGGCTCACCCCTCCACTTT.

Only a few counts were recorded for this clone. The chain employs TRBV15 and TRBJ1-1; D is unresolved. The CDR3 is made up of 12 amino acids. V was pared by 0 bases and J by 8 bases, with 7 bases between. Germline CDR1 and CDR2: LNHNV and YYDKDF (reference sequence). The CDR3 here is CATSRDRNEAFF. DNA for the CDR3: TGTGCCACCAGCAGAGACAGAAACGAAGCTTTCTTT.

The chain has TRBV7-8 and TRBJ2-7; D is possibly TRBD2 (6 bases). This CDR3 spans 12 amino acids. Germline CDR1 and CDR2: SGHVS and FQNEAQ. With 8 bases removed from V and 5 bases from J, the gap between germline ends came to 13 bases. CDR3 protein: CASSRGSNEQYF. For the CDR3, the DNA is TGTGCCAGCTCTCGGGGGAGTAACGAGCAGTACTTC.

This chain's CDR3 is CASAVLAGRDNEQFF. In DNA form, the CDR3 reads TGTGCCAGCGCTGTCTTAGCGGGGCGGGACAATGAGCAGTTCTTC. The chain has TRBV6-4 and TRBJ2-1, with TRBD2 matching 8 bases. Germline CDR1 reads MRHNA; CDR2 reads SNTAGT. The CDR3 contains 15 residues. V was clipped by 8 bases and J by 5 bases; unmatched bases: 11.

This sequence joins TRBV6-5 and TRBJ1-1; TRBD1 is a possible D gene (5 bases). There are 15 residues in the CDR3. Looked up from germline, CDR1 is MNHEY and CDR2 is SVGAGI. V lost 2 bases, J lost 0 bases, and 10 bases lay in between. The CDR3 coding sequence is TGTGCCAGCAGTTACGGGGCAGGGCTGAACACTGAAGCTTTCTTT. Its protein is CASSYGAGLNTEAFF.

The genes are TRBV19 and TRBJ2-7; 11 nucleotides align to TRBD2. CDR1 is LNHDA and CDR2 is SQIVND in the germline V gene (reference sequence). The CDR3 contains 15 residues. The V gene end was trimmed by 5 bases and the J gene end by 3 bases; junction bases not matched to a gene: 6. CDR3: CASSSAGLAVYEQYF. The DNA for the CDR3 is TGTGCCAGTAGTTCCGCGGGACTAGCGGTCTACGAGCAGTACTTC.

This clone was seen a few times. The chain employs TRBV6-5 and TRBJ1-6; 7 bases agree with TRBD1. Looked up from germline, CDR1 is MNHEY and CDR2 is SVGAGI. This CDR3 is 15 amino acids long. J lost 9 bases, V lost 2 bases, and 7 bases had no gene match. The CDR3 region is CASSYLRTGSSPLHF. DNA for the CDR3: TGTGCCAGCAGTTACCTTCGGACAGGCTCTTCACCCCTCCACTTT.

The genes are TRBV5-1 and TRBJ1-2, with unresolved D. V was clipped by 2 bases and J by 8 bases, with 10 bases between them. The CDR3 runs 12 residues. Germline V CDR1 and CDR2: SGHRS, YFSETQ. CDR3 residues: CASSFSGEGYTF. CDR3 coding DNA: TGCGCCAGCAGCTTTTCCGGGGAAGGCTACACCTTC.

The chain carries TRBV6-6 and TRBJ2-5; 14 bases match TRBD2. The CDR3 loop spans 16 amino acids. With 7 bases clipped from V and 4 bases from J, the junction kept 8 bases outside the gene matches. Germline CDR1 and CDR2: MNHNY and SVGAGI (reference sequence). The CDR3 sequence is CASTPRLAGGGETQYF. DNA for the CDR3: TGTGCCAGCACCCCTCGACTAGCGGGAGGGGGAGAGACCCAGTACTTC.

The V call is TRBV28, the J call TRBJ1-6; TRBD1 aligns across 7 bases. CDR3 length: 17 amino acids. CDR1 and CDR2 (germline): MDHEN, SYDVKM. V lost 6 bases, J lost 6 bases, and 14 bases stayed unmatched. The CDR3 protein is CASSPPVLGTANSPLHF. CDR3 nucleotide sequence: TGTGCCAGCAGCCCGCCTGTTCTGGGGACAGCTAATTCACCCCTCCACTTT.

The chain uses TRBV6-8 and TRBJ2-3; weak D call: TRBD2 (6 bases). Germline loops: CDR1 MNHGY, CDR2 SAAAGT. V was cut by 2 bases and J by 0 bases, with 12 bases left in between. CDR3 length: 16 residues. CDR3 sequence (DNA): TGTGCCAGCAGTTACGGGACTGAGCAGAGCACAGATACGCAGTATTTT. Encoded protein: CASSYGTEQSTDTQYF.

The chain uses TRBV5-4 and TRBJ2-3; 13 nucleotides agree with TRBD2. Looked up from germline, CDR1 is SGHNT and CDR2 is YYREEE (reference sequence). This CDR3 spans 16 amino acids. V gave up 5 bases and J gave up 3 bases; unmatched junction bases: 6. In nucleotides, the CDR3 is TGTGCCAGCAGTGTACTAGCGGGAGGGCCGACAGATACGCAGTATTTT. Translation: CASSVLAGGPTDTQYF.

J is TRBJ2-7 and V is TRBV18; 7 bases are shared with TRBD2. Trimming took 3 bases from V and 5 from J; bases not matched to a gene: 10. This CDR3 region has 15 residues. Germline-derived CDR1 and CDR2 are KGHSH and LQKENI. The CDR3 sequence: CASSPPGGGRNEQYF. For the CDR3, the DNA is TGTGCCAGCTCACCCCCAGGCGGGGGAAGAAACGAGCAGTACTTC.

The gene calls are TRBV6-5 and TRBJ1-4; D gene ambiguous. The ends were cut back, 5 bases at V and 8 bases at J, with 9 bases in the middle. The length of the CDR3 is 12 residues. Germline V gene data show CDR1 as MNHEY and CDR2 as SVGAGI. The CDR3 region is CASSQHREKLFF. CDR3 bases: TGTGCCAGCAGTCAACACAGAGAAAAACTGTTTTTT.

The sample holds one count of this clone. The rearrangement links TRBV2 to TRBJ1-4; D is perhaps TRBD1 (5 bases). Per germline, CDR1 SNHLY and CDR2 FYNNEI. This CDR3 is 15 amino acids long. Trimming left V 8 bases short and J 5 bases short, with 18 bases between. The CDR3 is CASGGGTVPNEKLFF. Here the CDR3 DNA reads TGTGCCAGCGGGGGAGGAACGGTGCCAAATGAAAAACTGTTTTTT.

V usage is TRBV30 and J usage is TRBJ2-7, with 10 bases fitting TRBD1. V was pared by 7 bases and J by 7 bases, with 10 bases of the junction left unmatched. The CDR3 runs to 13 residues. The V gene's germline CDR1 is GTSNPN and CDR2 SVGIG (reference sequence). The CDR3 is CAFHRDRGLEQYF. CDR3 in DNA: TGTGCCTTCCACCGGGACAGGGGACTAGAGCAGTACTTC.

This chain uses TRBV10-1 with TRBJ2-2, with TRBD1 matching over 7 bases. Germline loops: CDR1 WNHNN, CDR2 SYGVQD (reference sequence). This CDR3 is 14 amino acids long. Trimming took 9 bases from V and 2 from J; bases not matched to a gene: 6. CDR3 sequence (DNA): TGCGCCAGAGGGACAGCTTCTAACACCGGGGAGCTGTTTTTT. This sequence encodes CARGTASNTGELFF.